Listed below are T cell receptor beta chains from one sample, sequenced in a study of cytomegalovirus exposure and HLA in healthy donors. Assay: immunoSEQ multiplex PCR; the TCRdb copy retains only in-frame clones and omits some. The sample lists about 170,000 clones, 80% to 85% occurring once. Material: PBMCs. These receptors originate from a male donor in good health and CMV-seronegative. Both conserved end residues are part of each CDR3.

J: TRBJ1-2; V: TRBV6-5; CDR3: CASSPVGGVSGYTF
J: TRBJ2-1; V: TRBV6-4; CDR3: CASSDSAGGGYNEQFF
J: TRBJ1-3; V: TRBV11-2; CDR3: CASSLRPPAGGNTIYF
J: TRBJ2-7; V: TRBV5-5; CDR3: CASSVAGGTSFSYEQYF
J: TRBJ1-1; V: TRBV4-1; CDR3: CASSQDVGYRGEAFF
J: TRBJ1-3; V: TRBV7-9; CDR3: CASNIQGSGNTIYF
J: TRBJ1-5; V: TRBV6-6; CDR3: CASSYVNGRSPQHF
J: TRBJ1-2; V: TRBV9; CDR3: CASSARDRLNYGYTF
J: TRBJ2-5; V: TRBV4-3; CDR3: CASSQKTSGGAAAETQYF
J: TRBJ1-2; V: TRBV5-1; CDR3: CASSSGQGLHGYTF
J: TRBJ1-1; V: TRBV5-6; CDR3: CASSLTPNTEAFF
J: TRBJ2-1; V: TRBV6-1; CDR3: CASSRQGDYNEQFF
J: TRBJ1-1; V: TRBV10-3; CDR3: CAISPGQPNTEAFF
J: TRBJ2-3; V: TRBV5-8; CDR3: CASSPDAGAWLDTQYF